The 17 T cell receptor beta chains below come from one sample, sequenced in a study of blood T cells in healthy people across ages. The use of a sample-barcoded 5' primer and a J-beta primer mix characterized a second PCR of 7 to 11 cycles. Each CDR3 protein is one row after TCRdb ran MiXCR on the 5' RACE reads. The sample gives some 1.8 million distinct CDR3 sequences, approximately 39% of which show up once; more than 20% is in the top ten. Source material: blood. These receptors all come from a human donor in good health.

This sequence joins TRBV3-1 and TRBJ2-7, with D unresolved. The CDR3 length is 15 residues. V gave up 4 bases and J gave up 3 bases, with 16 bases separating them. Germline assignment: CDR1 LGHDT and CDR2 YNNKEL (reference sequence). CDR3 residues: CASSLGPLNYYEQYF. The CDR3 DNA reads TGTGCCAGCAGCCTCGGACCTCTTAATTACTACGAGCAGTACTTC.

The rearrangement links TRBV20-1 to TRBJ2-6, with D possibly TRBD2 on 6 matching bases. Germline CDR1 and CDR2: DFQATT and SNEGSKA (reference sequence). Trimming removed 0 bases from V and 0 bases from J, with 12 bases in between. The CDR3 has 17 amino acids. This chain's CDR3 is CSARDLLASSGANVLTF. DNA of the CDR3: TGCAGTGCTAGAGATTTGCTAGCGAGCTCTGGGGCCAACGTCCTGACTTTC.

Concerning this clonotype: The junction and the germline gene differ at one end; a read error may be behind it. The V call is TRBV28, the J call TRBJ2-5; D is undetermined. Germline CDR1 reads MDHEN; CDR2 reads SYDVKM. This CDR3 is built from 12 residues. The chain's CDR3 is CAGSSPGYEQYF. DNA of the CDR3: TGTGCCGGCAGTTCCCCCGGGTATGAGCAGTACTTC.

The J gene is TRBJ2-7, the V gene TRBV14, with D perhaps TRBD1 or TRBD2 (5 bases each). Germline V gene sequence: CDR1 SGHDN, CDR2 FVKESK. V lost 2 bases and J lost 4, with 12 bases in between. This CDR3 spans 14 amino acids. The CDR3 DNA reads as TGTGCCAGCAGCCAACTGGGACGGCGATACGAGCAGTACTTC. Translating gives CASSQLGRRYEQYF.

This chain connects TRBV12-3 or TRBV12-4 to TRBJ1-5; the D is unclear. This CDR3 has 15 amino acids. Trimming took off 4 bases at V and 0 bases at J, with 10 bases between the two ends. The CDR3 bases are TGTGCCAGCAGTTCCTTCAGCAATAGCAATCAGCCCCAGCATTTT. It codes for CASSSFSNSNQPQHF.

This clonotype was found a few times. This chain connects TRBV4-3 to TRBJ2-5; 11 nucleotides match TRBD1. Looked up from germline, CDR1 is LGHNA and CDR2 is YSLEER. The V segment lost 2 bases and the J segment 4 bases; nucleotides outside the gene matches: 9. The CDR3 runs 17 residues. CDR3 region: CASSQSTIGTGGETQYF. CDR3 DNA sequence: TGCGCCAGCAGCCAATCCACGATCGGGACAGGGGGAGAGACCCAGTACTTC.

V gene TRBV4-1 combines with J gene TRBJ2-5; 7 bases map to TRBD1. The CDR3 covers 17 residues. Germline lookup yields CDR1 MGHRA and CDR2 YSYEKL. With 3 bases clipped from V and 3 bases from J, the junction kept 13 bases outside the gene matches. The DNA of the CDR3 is TGCGCCAGCAGCCACGACCAGCTGGGACAGCTAGAAGAGACCCAGTACTTC. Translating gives CASSHDQLGQLEETQYF.

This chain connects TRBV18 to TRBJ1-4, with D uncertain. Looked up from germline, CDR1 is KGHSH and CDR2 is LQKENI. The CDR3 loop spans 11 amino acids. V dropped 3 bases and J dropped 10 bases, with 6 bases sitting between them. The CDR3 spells CASSPRGKLFF. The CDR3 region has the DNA TGTGCCAGCTCACCTCGTGGAAAACTGTTTTTT.

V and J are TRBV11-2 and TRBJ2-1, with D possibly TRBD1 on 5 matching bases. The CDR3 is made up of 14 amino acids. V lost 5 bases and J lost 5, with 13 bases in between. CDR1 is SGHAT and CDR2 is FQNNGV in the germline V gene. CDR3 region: CASSTWGLNNEQFF. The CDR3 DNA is TGTGCCAGCAGCACCTGGGGCCTCAACAATGAGCAGTTCTTC.

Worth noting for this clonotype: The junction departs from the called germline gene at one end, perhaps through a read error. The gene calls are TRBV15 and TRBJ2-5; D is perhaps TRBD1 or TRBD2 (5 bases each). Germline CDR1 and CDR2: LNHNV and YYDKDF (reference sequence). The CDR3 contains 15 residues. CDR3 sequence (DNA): TGTGCCACCAGCCCCAGGTCGGGGCTACCGTCGACCCAGTGCTTC. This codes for CATSPRSGLPSTQCF.

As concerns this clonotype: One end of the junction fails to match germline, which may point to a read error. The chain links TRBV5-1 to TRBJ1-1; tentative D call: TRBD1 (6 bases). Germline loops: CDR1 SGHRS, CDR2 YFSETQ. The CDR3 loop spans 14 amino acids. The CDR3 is CANSVGTTNTEAFF. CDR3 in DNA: TGCGCCAACAGCGTGGGGACAACGAACACTGAAGCTTTCTTT. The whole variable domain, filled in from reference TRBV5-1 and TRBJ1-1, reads KAGVTQTPRYLIKTRGQQVTLSCSPISGHRSVSWYQQTPGQGLQFLFEYFSETQRNKGNFPGRFSGRQFSNSRSEMNVSTLELGDSALYLCANSVGTTNTEAFFGQGTRLTVV.

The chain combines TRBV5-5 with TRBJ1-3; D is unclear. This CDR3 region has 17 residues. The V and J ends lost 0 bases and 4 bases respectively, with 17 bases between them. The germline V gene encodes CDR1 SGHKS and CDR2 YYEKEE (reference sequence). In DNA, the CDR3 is TGTGCCAGCAGCTTGGAGGTGGGAGTGCCTCGGGGAAACACCATATATTTT. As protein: CASSLEVGVPRGNTIYF.

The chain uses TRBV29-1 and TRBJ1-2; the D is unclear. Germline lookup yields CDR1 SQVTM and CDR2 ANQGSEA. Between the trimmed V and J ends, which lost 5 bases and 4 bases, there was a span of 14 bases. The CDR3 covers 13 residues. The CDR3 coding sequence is TGCAGCGTTACGACCCCCACAGCCTATGGCTACACCTTC. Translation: CSVTTPTAYGYTF. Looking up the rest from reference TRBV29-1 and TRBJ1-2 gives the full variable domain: SAVISQKPSRDICQRGTSLTIQCQVDSQVTMMFWYRQQPGQSLTLIATANQGSEATYESGFVIDKFPISRPNLTFSTLTVSNMSPEDSSIYLCSVTTPTAYGYTFGSGTRLTVV.

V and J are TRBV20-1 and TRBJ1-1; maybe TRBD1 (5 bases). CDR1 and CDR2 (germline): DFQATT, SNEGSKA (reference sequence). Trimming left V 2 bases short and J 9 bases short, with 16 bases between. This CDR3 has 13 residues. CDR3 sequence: CSARRDSEGKAFF. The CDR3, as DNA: TGCAGTGCTAGAAGGGACTCCGAAGGGAAAGCTTTCTTT.

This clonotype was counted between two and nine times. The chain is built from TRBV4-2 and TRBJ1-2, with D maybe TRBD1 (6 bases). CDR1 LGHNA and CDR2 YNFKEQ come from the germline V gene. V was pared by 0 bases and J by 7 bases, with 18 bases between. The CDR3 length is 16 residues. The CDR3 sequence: CASSQEYGGRSVGYTF. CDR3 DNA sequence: TGTGCCAGCAGCCAAGAGTACGGGGGGCGCTCGGTTGGCTACACCTTC.

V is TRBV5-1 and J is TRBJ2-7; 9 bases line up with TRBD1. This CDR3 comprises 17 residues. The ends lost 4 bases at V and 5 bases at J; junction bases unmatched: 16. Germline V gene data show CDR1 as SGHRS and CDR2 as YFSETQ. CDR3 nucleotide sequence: TGCGCCAGCAGCGCTAGCTTCACCGGGACAGGGCGGGACGAGCAGTACTTC. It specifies CASSASFTGTGRDEQYF.

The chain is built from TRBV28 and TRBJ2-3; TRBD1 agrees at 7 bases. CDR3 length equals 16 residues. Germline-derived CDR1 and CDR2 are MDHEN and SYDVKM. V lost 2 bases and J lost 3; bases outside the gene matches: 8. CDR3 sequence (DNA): TGTGCCAGCAGTTTAACCGGGGCAGGGGGAACAGATACGCAGTATTTT. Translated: CASSLTGAGGTDTQYF.